The rows below give T cell receptor beta chains drawn from one sample of a study of T cell repertoires in cytomegalovirus infection. MiXCR, run by TCRdb on the reads, gives a single entry per CDR3 protein. This sample has about 360,000 distinct CDR3 sequences, with 18% found just once. The sample was PBMCs. The receptors come from a human donor in good health (CMV status not recorded). Some clones in this sample may be carry-over from other donors' samples. Both conserved end residues are trimmed from each CDR3.

J	V	CDR3
TRBJ2-7	TRBV4-2	ASSQVMASNYEQY
TRBJ1-5	TRBV12-3/TRBV12-4	ASSSQVSNQPQH
TRBJ2-3	TRBV7-2	ASSHTYRGGSGDTQY
TRBJ2-3	TRBV15	ATSSDREDTQY
TRBJ2-5	TRBV7-3	ASSRGRPVQETQY
TRBJ1-5	TRBV7-9	ASSQWGFNQPQH
TRBJ1-1	TRBV20-1	SARVPQGTEAF
TRBJ2-1	TRBV2	ASSVDRVQGF
TRBJ2-1	TRBV20-1	SARAGNRVLNEQF
TRBJ1-3	TRBV4-2	ASSQLHGNTIY
TRBJ2-1	TRBV7-9	ASAPGAGVNNEQF
TRBJ2-7	TRBV19	ASSLTFREDPYEQY
TRBJ1-1	TRBV27	ASSFEHSNTEAF
TRBJ2-5	TRBV2	ASSAASGYETQY
TRBJ1-6	TRBV7-2	ASSLGSGLNSPLH
TRBJ1-4	TRBV7-6	ASSLAGGRLNEKLF
TRBJ2-5	TRBV12-3/TRBV12-4	ASRDGSLGLETQY
TRBJ2-3	TRBV6-1	ASRQVGSSLSLDTQY
TRBJ1-1	TRBV9	ASSVGGGRGNTEAF
TRBJ2-7	TRBV7-2	ASSLVPDRGREQY
TRBJ2-7	TRBV7-6	ASSSSAPTYEQY
TRBJ2-7	TRBV11-2	ASSLESGKGYEQY
TRBJ2-5	TRBV4-1	GSSQGPAPETQY
TRBJ1-3	TRBV7-9	ASSTNAQGADTIY
TRBJ2-5	TRBV7-8	ASSFQPGRDLTSGNQETQY
TRBJ1-5	TRBV27	ASSSGLLNQPQH
TRBJ2-3	TRBV20-1	SARDPGARRTDTQY
TRBJ1-1	TRBV20-1	SARVPTVNTEAF
TRBJ2-1	TRBV20-1	SARIFREGHSYNEQF
TRBJ2-5	TRBV6-2/TRBV6-3	AIRERETQY
TRBJ1-1	TRBV11-2	ASSLDRDLATRSLENTEAF
TRBJ2-1	TRBV7-2	ASKGSSGSVLEQF
TRBJ2-1	TRBV2	ASMRGRDEQF
TRBJ1-1	TRBV2	ASSVSDRSGAF
TRBJ1-6	TRBV12-3/TRBV12-4	ASSLLISYGSPLH
TRBJ2-1	TRBV4-1	ASSHRLAANNEQF
TRBJ1-2	TRBV7-8	ASSLAGATSHGYT
TRBJ1-1	TRBV12-3/TRBV12-4	ASSLDIGVLGEAF
TRBJ2-1	TRBV18	ASSPTVAEDEQF
TRBJ1-3	TRBV10-3	AISDSLGNTIY
TRBJ2-1	TRBV7-2	ASSLASEGEQF
TRBJ2-2	TRBV24-1	ATSAGRDSTGELF
TRBJ2-1	TRBV4-1	ASSPTYNRRDEQF
TRBJ1-4	TRBV7-2	ASSSPAARKLF
TRBJ1-6	TRBV18	ASSRTGDSYNSPLH
TRBJ2-3	TRBV4-1	ASSQVIVGGVGTDTQY
TRBJ2-2	TRBV24-1	ATSETPGQANTGELF
TRBJ2-2	TRBV4-3	ASSRKSEGGELF
TRBJ2-2	TRBV11-2	ASSRTLSTGELF
TRBJ1-6	TRBV6-1	ASTDSPLH
TRBJ2-7	TRBV7-7	ASSPRPGLAGGYEQY
TRBJ2-3	TRBV12-3/TRBV12-4	ASSLMSGGPTDTQY
TRBJ1-2	TRBV7-6	ASSVRATNYGYT